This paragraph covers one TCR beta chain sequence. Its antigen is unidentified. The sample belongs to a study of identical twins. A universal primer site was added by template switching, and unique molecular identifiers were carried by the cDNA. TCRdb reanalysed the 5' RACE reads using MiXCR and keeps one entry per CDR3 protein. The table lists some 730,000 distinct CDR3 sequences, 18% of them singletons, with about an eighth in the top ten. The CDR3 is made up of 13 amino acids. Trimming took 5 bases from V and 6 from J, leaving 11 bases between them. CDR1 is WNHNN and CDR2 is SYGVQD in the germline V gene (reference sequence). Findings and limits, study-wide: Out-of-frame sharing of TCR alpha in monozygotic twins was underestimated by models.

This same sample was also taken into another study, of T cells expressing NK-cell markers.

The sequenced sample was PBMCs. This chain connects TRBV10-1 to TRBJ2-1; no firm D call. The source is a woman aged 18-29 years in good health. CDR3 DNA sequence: TGCGCCAGCAGTCAGCAGTGGACCAATGAGCAGTTCTTC. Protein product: CASSQQWTNEQFF.